This T cell receptor beta chain was identified during a study of control samples from healthy donors and cancer patients. CDR1 and CDR2 (germline): SGDLS, YYNGEE. V lost 6 bases to trimming and J lost 6 bases; unmatched junction nucleotides: 1. CDR3 length: 12 residues. This clone came up once. Assay: immunoSEQ multiplex PCR; the TCRdb copy retains only in-frame clones and omits some. The sample records 150,000 to 200,000 clones, 96% being singletons. The sequenced sample consisted of blood. The sequence was collected from a woman in her 30s in good health. This rearrangement joins TRBV9 to TRBJ2-1; 9 bases match TRBD2. CDR3 loop: CASNSGSNEQFF. The CDR3 coding sequence is TGTGCCAGCAATAGCGGGAGCAATGAGCAGTTCTTC.